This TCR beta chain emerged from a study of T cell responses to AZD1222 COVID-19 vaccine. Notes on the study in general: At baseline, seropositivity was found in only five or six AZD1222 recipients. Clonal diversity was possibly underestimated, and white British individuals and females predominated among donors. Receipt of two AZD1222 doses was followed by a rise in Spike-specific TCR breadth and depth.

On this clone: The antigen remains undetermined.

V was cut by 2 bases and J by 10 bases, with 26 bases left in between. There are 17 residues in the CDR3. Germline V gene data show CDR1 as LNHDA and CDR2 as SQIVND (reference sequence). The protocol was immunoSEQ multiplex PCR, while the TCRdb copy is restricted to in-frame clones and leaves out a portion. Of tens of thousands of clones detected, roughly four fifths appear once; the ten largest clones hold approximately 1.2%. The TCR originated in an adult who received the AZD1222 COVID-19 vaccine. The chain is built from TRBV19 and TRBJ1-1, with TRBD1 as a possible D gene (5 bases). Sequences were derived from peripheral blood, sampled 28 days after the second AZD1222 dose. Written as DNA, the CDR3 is TGTGCCAGTAGTATAAACCGGGACCTCCGACGGGGACTTGGAGCTTTCTTT. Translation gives CASSINRDLRRGLGAFF.